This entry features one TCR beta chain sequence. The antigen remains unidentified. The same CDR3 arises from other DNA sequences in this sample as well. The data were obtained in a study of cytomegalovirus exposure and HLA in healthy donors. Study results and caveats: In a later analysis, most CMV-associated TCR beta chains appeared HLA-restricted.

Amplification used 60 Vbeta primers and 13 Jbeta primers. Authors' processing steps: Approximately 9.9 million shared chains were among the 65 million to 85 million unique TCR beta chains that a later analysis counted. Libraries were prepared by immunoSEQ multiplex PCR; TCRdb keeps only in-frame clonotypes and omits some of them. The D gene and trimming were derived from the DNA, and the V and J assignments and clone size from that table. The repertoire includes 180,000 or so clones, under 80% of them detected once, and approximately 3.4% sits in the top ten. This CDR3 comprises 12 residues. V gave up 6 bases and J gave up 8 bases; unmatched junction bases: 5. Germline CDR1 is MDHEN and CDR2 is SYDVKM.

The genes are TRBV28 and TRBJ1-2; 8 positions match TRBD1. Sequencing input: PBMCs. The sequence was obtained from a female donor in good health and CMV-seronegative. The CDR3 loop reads CASRGQGEGYTF. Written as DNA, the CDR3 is TGTGCCAGCAGAGGACAGGGTGAAGGCTACACCTTC.